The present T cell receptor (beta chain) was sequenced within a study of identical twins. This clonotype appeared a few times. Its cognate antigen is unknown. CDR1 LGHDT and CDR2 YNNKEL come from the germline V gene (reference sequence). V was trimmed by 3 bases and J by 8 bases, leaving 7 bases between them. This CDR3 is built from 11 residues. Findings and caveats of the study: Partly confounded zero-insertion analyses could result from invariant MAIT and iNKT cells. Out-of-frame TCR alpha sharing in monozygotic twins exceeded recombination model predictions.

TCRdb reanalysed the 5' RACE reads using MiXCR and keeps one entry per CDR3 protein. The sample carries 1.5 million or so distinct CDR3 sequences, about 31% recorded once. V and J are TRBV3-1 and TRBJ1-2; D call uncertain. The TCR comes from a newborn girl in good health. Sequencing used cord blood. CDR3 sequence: CASSQARGYTF. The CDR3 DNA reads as TGTGCCAGCAGCCAGGCTAGAGGCTACACCTTC.